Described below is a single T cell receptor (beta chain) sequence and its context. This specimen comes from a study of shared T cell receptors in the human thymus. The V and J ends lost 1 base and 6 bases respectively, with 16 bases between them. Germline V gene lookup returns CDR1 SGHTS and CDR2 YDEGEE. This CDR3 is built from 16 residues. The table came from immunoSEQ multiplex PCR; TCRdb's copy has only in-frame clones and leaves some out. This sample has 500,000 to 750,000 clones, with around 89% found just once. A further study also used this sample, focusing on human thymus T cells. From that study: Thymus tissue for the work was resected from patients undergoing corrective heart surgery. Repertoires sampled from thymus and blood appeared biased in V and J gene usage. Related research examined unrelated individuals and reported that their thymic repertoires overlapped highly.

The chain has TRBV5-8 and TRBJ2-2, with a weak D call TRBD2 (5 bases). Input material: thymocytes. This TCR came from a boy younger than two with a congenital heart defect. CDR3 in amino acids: CASSLMDGRESGELFF. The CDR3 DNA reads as TGTGCCAGCAGCTTGATGGACGGTCGGGAATCCGGGGAGCTGTTTTTT.